Each of the 21 T cell receptor beta chains below was sequenced from the same sample in a study of cytomegalovirus exposure and HLA in healthy donors. Primers for the PCR totalled 60 Vbeta and 13 Jbeta. Profiling relied on immunoSEQ multiplex PCR, and the TCRdb table lists in-frame clones only, not all of them. This table holds about 180,000 clones, about 86% found once. Material: PBMCs. These receptors were obtained from a woman younger than 45 in good health and CMV-seronegative.

J is TRBJ2-3 and V is TRBV6-5; TRBD1 aligns across 8 bases. Trimming at V came to 4 bases and at J to 5 bases, leaving 5 bases not matched to a gene. The CDR3 loop spans 14 amino acids. Germline CDR1 MNHEY, CDR2 SVGAGI. CDR3 residues: CASSWTGKLDTQYF. The CDR3 DNA follows: TGTGCCAGCAGTTGGACAGGGAAGTTAGATACGCAGTATTTT.

The chain carries TRBV27 and TRBJ2-7; TRBD1 aligns across 7 bases. This CDR3 is built from 13 residues. Germline CDR1 is MNHEY and CDR2 is SMNVEV (reference sequence). Trimming cost V 2 bases and J 4 bases; bases outside gene matches: 2. CDR3 protein: CASSLRQGYEQYF. CDR3 bases: TGTGCCAGCAGTTTAAGACAGGGTTACGAGCAGTACTTC.

The chain couples TRBV6-4 to TRBJ2-1; TRBD2 matches 8 bases. The CDR3 sequence is 15 residues long. Germline V gene sequence: CDR1 MRHNA, CDR2 SNTAGT. The V segment lost 4 bases and the J segment 5 bases; nucleotides outside the gene matches: 7. This chain's CDR3 is CASSGPGGRDNEQFF. CDR3 DNA sequence: TGTGCCAGCAGTGGCCCGGGGGGGCGTGACAATGAGCAGTTCTTC.

Points on this clone: Sequence at one end of the junction differs from germline and may be a read error. This CDR3 reads CASRWSGANGLTF. CDR3 sequence (DNA): TGTGCCAGCAGGTGGTCTGGGGCCAACGGCCTGACTTTC. V usage is TRBV6-5 and J usage is TRBJ2-6; maybe TRBD1 (5 bases). Germline-derived CDR1 and CDR2 are MNHEY and SVGAGI. CDR3 length: 13 amino acids.

The chain uses TRBV5-1 and TRBJ2-5; 9 bases agree with TRBD1. Germline CDR1 SGHRS, CDR2 YFSETQ. The CDR3 is 15 amino acids. The ends lost 3 bases at V and 4 bases at J; junction bases unmatched: 7. CDR3 residues: CASSSGTGLGETQYF. The CDR3, as DNA: TGCGCCAGCAGCTCCGGGACAGGGTTGGGAGAGACCCAGTACTTC.

This clone was counted between two and nine times. The chain is built from TRBV11-2 and TRBJ2-1; TRBD2 is a possible D gene (5 bases). Trimming took off 0 bases at V and 8 bases at J, with 8 bases between the two ends. This CDR3 spans 13 amino acids. Germline-derived CDR1 and CDR2 are SGHAT and FQNNGV. The CDR3 coding sequence is TGTGCCAGCAGCTTAGAATGGCGGGATGAGCAGTTCTTC. Its protein is CASSLEWRDEQFF.

This clone was observed a handful of times. The V and J genes are TRBV7-9 and TRBJ2-2; D perhaps matches TRBD1 (5 bases). The V gene lost 5 bases and the J gene lost 4 bases, with 14 bases spanning the gap. The CDR3 is 15 amino acids. The germline V gene has CDR1 SEHNR and CDR2 FQNEAQ (reference sequence). The CDR3 protein is CASSPQRQGTGELFF. The CDR3 region has the DNA TGTGCCAGCAGCCCGCAGAGGCAGGGCACCGGGGAGCTGTTTTTT.

This rearrangement joins TRBV5-4 to TRBJ2-3; the D gene is possibly TRBD1 (6 bases). Trimming stripped 2 bases from V and 4 bases from J, with 17 bases between. The CDR3 covers 16 residues. The germline V gene encodes CDR1 SGHNT and CDR2 YYREEE (reference sequence). This chain's CDR3 is CASSFGGSALADTQYF. The DNA of the CDR3 is TGTGCCAGCAGCTTTGGGGGCTCTGCCTTAGCAGATACGCAGTATTTT.

This sequence joins TRBV5-6 and TRBJ2-3, with D tentatively TRBD2 (6 bases). The germline V gene has CDR1 SGHDT and CDR2 YYEEEE. CDR3 size: 16 residues. Trimming removed 3 bases at V and 6 bases at J, with 20 bases between. CDR3: CASSSAGLTGFDTQYF. CDR3 DNA sequence: TGTGCCAGCAGCTCAGCCGGACTAACGGGCTTCGATACGCAGTATTTT.

The V gene is TRBV30, the J gene TRBJ1-1; 8 nucleotides agree with TRBD1. The V gene's germline CDR1 is GTSNPN and CDR2 SVGIG (reference sequence). Germline trimming cut 0 bases from V and 3 bases from J; bases unmatched to any gene: 6. This CDR3 spans 15 amino acids. The CDR3 coding sequence is TGTGCCTGGAGTGTACTTCAGGGGGCGGACACTGAAGCTTTCTTT. It yields the protein CAWSVLQGADTEAFF.

V and J are TRBV18 and TRBJ2-2, with 10 bases identical to TRBD2. The germline V gene has CDR1 KGHSH and CDR2 LQKENI. V lost 1 base and J lost 4; bases outside the gene matches: 6. The length of the CDR3 is 17 residues. The CDR3 loop is CASSPRMRTSGTGELFF. In DNA form, the CDR3 reads TGTGCCAGCTCACCACGCATGAGGACTAGCGGCACCGGGGAGCTGTTTTTT.

The V call is TRBV6-5, the J call TRBJ2-2, with TRBD1 matching 12 bases. CDR1 is MNHEY and CDR2 is SVGAGI in the germline V gene. V lost 4 bases to trimming and J lost 3 bases; unmatched junction nucleotides: 3. CDR3 length equals 16 residues. Written as DNA, the CDR3 is TGTGCCAGCAGTTCGGGACAGGGGGCTTACACCGGGGAGCTGTTTTTT. As protein: CASSSGQGAYTGELFF.

This chain connects TRBV6-4 to TRBJ2-3, with 7 positions matching TRBD2. This CDR3 is 16 amino acids long. CDR1 is MRHNA and CDR2 is SNTAGT in the germline V gene. V shed 3 bases and J 6 bases; nucleotides not matched to a gene: 12. The DNA of the CDR3 is TGTGCCAGCAGTGAAAGGAAAAGGAGCGGGGTTGATACGCAGTATTTT. It codes for CASSERKRSGVDTQYF.

The V call is TRBV5-1, the J call TRBJ2-3; D possibly corresponds to TRBD1 (8 bases). V shed 2 bases and J shed 2 bases, with 18 bases lying between them. The length of the CDR3 is 17 residues. The germline V gene has CDR1 SGHRS and CDR2 YFSETQ. The DNA for the CDR3 is TGCGCCAGCAGCTTATACAGGGGGGGGGAAGCCACAGATACGCAGTATTTT. Protein: CASSLYRGGEATDTQYF.

Here the CDR3 reads CASSPTRTPNNRDRLTYEQYF. The CDR3 DNA sequence: TGTGCCAGCAGTCCAACCCGGACCCCCAACAACCGGGACAGATTAACCTACGAGCAGTACTTC. V usage is TRBV27 and J usage is TRBJ2-7; 7 bases line up with TRBD1. Germline V gene sequence: CDR1 MNHEY, CDR2 SMNVEV (reference sequence). The CDR3 runs to 21 residues. V lost 5 bases, J lost 2 bases, and 27 bases stayed unmatched.

The chain is built from TRBV7-2 and TRBJ2-5; 8 bases are shared with TRBD1. V dropped 3 bases and J dropped 2; count of bases not matched to a gene: 5. The CDR3 spans 15 residues. The germline gives CDR1 SGHTA, CDR2 FQGNSA. The CDR3 is CASSFGQGIQETQYF. The CDR3 region has the DNA TGTGCCAGCAGCTTCGGACAGGGTATACAAGAGACCCAGTACTTC. Full variable domain (missing parts from reference TRBV7-2 and TRBJ2-5): GAGVSQSPSNKVTEKGKDVELRCDPISGHTALYWYRQSLGQGLEFLIYFQGNSAPDKSGLPSDRFSAERTGGSVSTLTIQRTQQEDSAVYLCASSFGQGIQETQYFGPGTRLLVL.

This chain connects TRBV6-5 to TRBJ2-2, with D tentatively TRBD1 (6 bases). Germline V lookup: CDR1 MNHEY, CDR2 SVGAGI. Trimming removed 2 bases from V and 8 bases from J, with 15 bases in between. The CDR3 is 15 amino acids. The CDR3 protein is CASSYSSGVNGELFF. As DNA, the CDR3 is TGTGCCAGCAGTTACAGCTCAGGGGTTAATGGGGAGCTGTTTTTT.

The chain's CDR3 is CALGVPYEQYF. DNA for the CDR3: TGTGCCTTAGGGGTTCCCTACGAGCAGTACTTC. The rearrangement uses TRBV30 and TRBJ2-7; tentative D call: TRBD1 (5 bases). The germline gives CDR1 GTSNPN, CDR2 SVGIG (reference sequence). With 7 bases removed from V and 2 bases from J, the gap between germline ends came to 9 bases. The CDR3 is made up of 11 amino acids. Combining the CDR3 with reference TRBV30 and TRBJ2-7 gives the whole variable domain SQTIHQWPATLVQPVGSPLSLECTVEGTSNPNLYWYRQAAGRGLQLLFYSVGIGQISSEVPQNLSASRPQDRQFILSSKKLLLSDSGFYLCALGVPYEQYFGPGTRLTVT.

The chain recombines TRBV7-2 with TRBJ1-2; a weak D match, TRBD1 (5 bases). Germline V gene sequence: CDR1 SGHTA, CDR2 FQGNSA. V shed 1 base and J shed 7 bases, with 13 bases lying between them. The CDR3 spans 14 residues. CDR3 in DNA: TGTGCCAGCAGCTTAGGGTCCAGGGCCAGTGGCTACACCTTC. Its translation is CASSLGSRASGYTF.

The chain is built from TRBV6-9 and TRBJ2-5, with 8 positions matching TRBD2. The CDR3 contains 13 residues. From germline, CDR1 is MNHGY and CDR2 SVAAGI. V lost 4 bases, J lost 13 bases, and 11 bases stayed unmatched. This CDR3 is CASSSSGSPGWYF. The CDR3 DNA reads as TGTGCCAGCAGTTCTAGCGGGTCCCCGGGGTGGTACTTC.

This clone was seen more than once but under ten times. This chain uses TRBV7-8 with TRBJ2-2; a weak D match, TRBD1 (6 bases). Trimming pared 3 bases from V and 2 bases from J, leaving 13 bases between. Per germline, CDR1 SGHVS and CDR2 FQNEAQ. The CDR3 has 16 residues. This chain's CDR3 is CASSLDSSLNTGELFF. For the CDR3, the DNA is TGTGCCAGCAGCTTGGACAGCTCTCTTAACACCGGGGAGCTGTTTTTT.